The 25 T cell receptor beta chains below all came from one sample that was sequenced in a study of cytomegalovirus exposure and HLA in healthy donors. PCR primers comprised 60 Vbeta and 13 Jbeta primers. The data were produced by immunoSEQ multiplex PCR, yet TCRdb's version contains in-frame clones alone and is incomplete. The sample table sets out about 77,000 clones. The sample consisted of PBMCs. Receptors originate from a man aged 50 or older in good health and CMV-seropositive.

This sequence joins TRBV9 and TRBJ2-3; maybe TRBD2 (5 bases). V lost 0 bases to trimming and J lost 3 bases, with 5 bases between them. This CDR3 has 13 amino acids. Germline CDR1 reads SGDLS; CDR2 reads YYNGEE. The CDR3 region is CASSVGRTDTQYF. The DNA for the CDR3 is TGTGCCAGCAGCGTAGGGAGGACAGATACGCAGTATTTT.

J is TRBJ1-1 and V is TRBV30; 8 bases fit TRBD1. Trimming removed 5 bases from V and 1 base from J; junction bases left unmatched: 0. Per germline, CDR1 GTSNPN and CDR2 SVGIG (reference sequence). The CDR3 has 12 residues. This chain's CDR3 is CAWGQGNTEAFF. DNA for the CDR3: TGTGCCTGGGGACAGGGGAACACTGAAGCTTTCTTT.

This chain connects TRBV19 to TRBJ2-1; 7 nucleotides align to TRBD2. The trim removed 1 base at V and 7 bases at J, leaving 7 bases unmatched. The CDR3 loop spans 15 amino acids. Germline V gene sequence: CDR1 LNHDA, CDR2 SQIVND (reference sequence). The CDR3 region is CASSIAGPGGNEQFF. The CDR3 DNA reads TGTGCCAGTAGTATAGCAGGGCCCGGGGGGAATGAGCAGTTCTTC.

V and J are TRBV6-6 and TRBJ2-7; D gene uncertain. CDR1 is MNHNY and CDR2 is SVGAGI in the germline V gene (reference sequence). Trimming removed 9 bases at V and 3 bases at J, with 12 bases between. The CDR3 runs 12 residues. The CDR3 here is CASQTEIYEQYF. CDR3 sequence (DNA): TGTGCCAGTCAGACGGAGATCTACGAGCAGTACTTC.

The rearrangement joins TRBV7-3 to TRBJ2-1; TRBD2 might be the D (6 bases). The CDR3 contains 16 residues. Germline CDR1 and CDR2: SGHTA and FQGTGA. V was clipped by 5 bases and J by 6 bases, with 20 bases between them. The CDR3 reads CASSRGLEAAGNEQFF. The DNA for the CDR3 is TGTGCCAGCAGCCGGGGGTTGGAAGCTGCAGGCAATGAGCAGTTCTTC.

This chain links TRBV27 with TRBJ2-1; D gene uncertain. CDR3 length: 15 residues. Per the germline V gene, CDR1 is MNHEY and CDR2 is SMNVEV (reference sequence). Deletions cut 3 bases from V and 0 bases from J, with 9 bases between. CDR3 loop: CASSLGPSSYNEQFF. CDR3 sequence (DNA): TGTGCCAGCAGTTTGGGCCCGAGCTCCTACAATGAGCAGTTCTTC.

This chain joins TRBV19 and TRBJ1-3, with TRBD1 matching 7 bases. This CDR3 has 16 residues. J gave up 0 bases and V 3 bases, and 5 bases lay outside the gene matches. CDR1 and CDR2 (germline): LNHDA, SQIVND (reference sequence). This CDR3 is CASSIGQAHSGNTIYF. The CDR3 nucleotides are TGTGCCAGTAGTATCGGACAGGCCCACTCTGGAAACACCATATATTTT.

The chain combines TRBV5-1 with TRBJ2-1; D might be TRBD2 (5 bases). The V end lost 0 bases, the J end lost 9 bases, and 13 bases lay between the germline ends. The germline V gene encodes CDR1 SGHRS and CDR2 YFSETQ. The CDR3 covers 14 residues. The CDR3 loop reads CASSLEPAVGEQFF. The CDR3 bases are TGCGCCAGCAGCTTGGAACCAGCGGTGGGTGAGCAGTTCTTC.

This chain joins TRBV11-1 and TRBJ1-6; D uncertain. The CDR3 has 15 amino acids. CDR1 SGHAT and CDR2 FQDESV come from the germline V gene (reference sequence). V lost 5 bases, J lost 5 bases, and 13 bases lay in between. DNA for the CDR3: TGTGCCAGCAGCCCCGGGAGGGCTGATAATTCACCCCTCCACTTT. It translates to CASSPGRADNSPLHF.

This chain's CDR3 is CASSSQTGMNSPLHF. The CDR3 region has the DNA TGTGCCAGCAGCTCCCAAACAGGGATGAATTCACCCCTCCACTTT. J is TRBJ1-6 and V is TRBV5-6; D possibly corresponds to TRBD1 (6 bases). V was trimmed by 3 bases and J by 7 bases, leaving 14 bases between them. The CDR3 runs to 15 residues. Germline assignment: CDR1 SGHDT and CDR2 YYEEEE.

The gene calls are TRBV9 and TRBJ2-7, with D hard to call. V gave up 4 bases and J gave up 7 bases, with 18 bases separating them. The CDR3 covers 14 residues. Germline V gene sequence: CDR1 SGDLS, CDR2 YYNGEE. CDR3 region: CASSPTPISREQYF. In DNA, the CDR3 is TGTGCCAGCAGCCCTACCCCCATTTCTAGAGAGCAGTACTTC.

The DNA for the CDR3 is TGTGCCAGTAGTTCATCCCTTACAGGGGAGTTCTTC. As protein: CASSSSLTGEFF. The gene calls are TRBV19 and TRBJ2-1, with 7 bases identical to TRBD1. The CDR3 consists of 12 residues. Germline V gene lookup returns CDR1 LNHDA and CDR2 SQIVND (reference sequence). The ends lost 5 bases at V and 14 bases at J; junction bases unmatched: 9. Combining the CDR3 with reference TRBV19 and TRBJ2-1 gives the whole variable domain DGGITQSPKYLFRKEGQNVTLSCEQNLNHDAMYWYRQDPGQGLRLIYYSQIVNDFQKGDIAEGYSVSREKKESFPLTVTSAQKNPTAFYLCASSSSLTGEFFGPGTRLTVL.

This CDR3 is CASSGTPRGETQYF. The CDR3 nucleotides are TGTGCCAGCAGTGGGACCCCTCGGGGAGAGACCCAGTACTTC. The rearrangement links TRBV6-1 to TRBJ2-5; TRBD2 is a possible D gene (5 bases). CDR3 size: 14 residues. Germline V gene sequence: CDR1 MNHNS, CDR2 SASEGT. The ends were cut back, 4 bases at V and 4 bases at J, with 13 bases in the middle.

V is TRBV2 and J is TRBJ2-1, with 8 bases aligning to TRBD1. Per germline, CDR1 SNHLY and CDR2 FYNNEI. CDR3 length equals 15 residues. The V and J ends lost 5 bases and 9 bases, in that order; junction bases with no gene match: 12. The chain's CDR3 is CASSRSLGTGGEQFF. CDR3 DNA: TGTGCCAGCAGTCGGAGCTTAGGGACAGGAGGTGAGCAGTTCTTC. Full variable domain (remainder filled in from reference TRBV2 and TRBJ2-1): EPEVTQTPSHQVTQMGQEVILRCVPISNHLYFYWYRQILGQKVEFLVSFYNNEISEKSEIFDDQFSVERPDGSNFTLKIRSTKLEDSAMYFCASSRSLGTGGEQFFGPGTRLTVL.

This chain links TRBV18 with TRBJ2-2; D perhaps matches TRBD2 (6 bases). The germline CDR1 and CDR2 sequences are KGHSH and LQKENI. The CDR3 sequence is 14 residues long. The germline V and J ends were trimmed by 4 bases and 3 bases, with 9 bases remaining between them. The DNA for the CDR3 is TGTGCCAGCTCACAAAGCGGGTACACCGGGGAGCTGTTTTTT. Translated, it gives CASSQSGYTGELFF.

The rearrangement links TRBV4-2 to TRBJ2-7, with 16 bases aligning to TRBD2. The CDR3 is made up of 16 amino acids. Trimming removed 4 bases from V and 5 bases from J; junction bases left unmatched: 5. Germline loops: CDR1 LGHNA, CDR2 YNFKEQ. The CDR3 bases are TGTGCCAGCAGCCCGGGACTAGCGGGAGGGAACGACGAGCAGTACTTC. As protein: CASSPGLAGGNDEQYF.

The chain joins TRBV28 to TRBJ1-2; TRBD1 agrees at 12 bases. V dropped 2 bases and J dropped 0; count of bases not matched to a gene: 4. This CDR3 spans 17 amino acids. Germline assignment: CDR1 MDHEN and CDR2 SYDVKM. This CDR3 reads CASSLRDRGQANYGYTF. In nucleotides, the CDR3 is TGTGCCAGCAGTTTACGGGACAGGGGGCAAGCTAACTATGGCTACACCTTC.

The gene calls are TRBV19 and TRBJ2-5; D possibly corresponds to TRBD1 (6 bases). The CDR3 consists of 13 residues. V was cut by 3 bases and J by 3 bases, with 8 bases left in between. Germline CDR1 and CDR2: LNHDA and SQIVND (reference sequence). CDR3 DNA: TGTGCCAGTAGTATGGCAGGGGAAGAGACCCAGTACTTC. Amino acid sequence: CASSMAGEETQYF.

The chain carries TRBV9 and TRBJ2-3; 7 bases agree with TRBD1. The germline gives CDR1 SGDLS, CDR2 YYNGEE. With 4 bases clipped from V and 8 bases from J, the junction kept 7 bases outside the gene matches. The CDR3 spans 13 residues. In nucleotides, the CDR3 is TGTGCCAGCAGCCCCCCCCGGGACAGTACGCAGTATTTT. This encodes CASSPPRDSTQYF.

The V call is TRBV7-9, the J call TRBJ1-1, with 7 bases fitting TRBD1. Germline lookup yields CDR1 SEHNR and CDR2 FQNEAQ (reference sequence). V was clipped by 8 bases and J by 0 bases; unmatched bases: 9. The CDR3 is 15 residues long. In nucleotides, the CDR3 is TGTGCCAGCGGAGGCCAGGGACAGATGAACACTGAAGCTTTCTTT. This codes for CASGGQGQMNTEAFF.

The V gene is TRBV11-2, the J gene TRBJ1-2; the match to TRBD1 covers 8 bases. The CDR3 sequence is 15 residues long. Looked up from germline, CDR1 is SGHAT and CDR2 is FQNNGV. Trimming cost V 6 bases and J 8 bases; bases outside gene matches: 14. CDR3: CASSHNTDRDKGYTF. The CDR3 DNA reads as TGTGCCAGCAGTCATAATACGGACAGGGATAAGGGCTACACCTTC. The full variable domain, in which reference TRBV11-2 and TRBJ1-2 provide the parts outside the CDR3, is EAGVAQSPRYKIIEKRQSVAFWCNPISGHATLYWYQQILGQGPKLLIQFQNNGVVDDSQLPKDRFSAERLKGVDSTLKIQPAKLEDSAVYLCASSHNTDRDKGYTFGSGTRLTVV.

V and J are TRBV6-6 and TRBJ2-7, with a possible D match to TRBD2 (6 bases). The germline CDR1 and CDR2 sequences are MNHNY and SVGAGI (reference sequence). Trimming cost V 6 bases and J 0 bases, with 15 bases left between them. This CDR3 region has 15 residues. The CDR3 region has the DNA TGTGCCAGCAGCCCTGGGGAGGCGAACTCCTACGAGCAGTACTTC. Its translation is CASSPGEANSYEQYF.

This rearrangement joins TRBV5-1 to TRBJ2-7; 7 bases line up with TRBD1. CDR1 and CDR2 from the germline V gene are SGHRS and YFSETQ. CDR3 size: 15 residues. V trimming: 0 bases; J trimming: 4 bases; junction bases outside the gene matches: 7. In DNA form, the CDR3 reads TGCGCCAGCAGCTTGGCCAACAGGGGCCGTTACGAGCAGTACGTC. It yields the protein CASSLANRGRYEQYV.

The CDR3 here is CASSPVGTPNQPQHF. DNA of the CDR3: TGCGCCAGCAGCCCCGTCGGGACACCAAATCAGCCCCAGCATTTT. V gene TRBV5-1 combines with J gene TRBJ1-5; a possible D gene is TRBD1 (6 bases). CDR1 is SGHRS, CDR2 YFSETQ, per germline. V gave up 4 bases and J gave up 4 bases, with 15 bases separating them. The CDR3 sequence is 15 residues long.

V gene TRBV19 combines with J gene TRBJ2-5; TRBD1 matches 9 bases. CDR1 and CDR2 (germline): LNHDA, SQIVND (reference sequence). J lost 5 bases, V lost 8 bases, and 6 bases had no gene match. The CDR3 length is 13 residues. CDR3 DNA: TGTGCCAGTGGACAGGGGATATGGGAGACCCAGTACTTC. Protein: CASGQGIWETQYF.